This T cell receptor (beta chain) derives from a study of blood T cells in healthy people across ages. Per germline, CDR1 LGHNA and CDR2 YNFKEQ. Germline trimming cut 0 bases from V and 4 bases from J; bases unmatched to any gene: 15. The CDR3 has 18 amino acids. The use of a sample-barcoded 5' primer and a J-beta primer mix characterized a second PCR of 7 to 11 cycles. Each CDR3 protein is one row after TCRdb ran MiXCR on the 5' RACE reads. This repertoire shows roughly 1,300,000 distinct CDR3 sequences, approximately 59% found once; its top ten account for over 6.5%. The specimen was blood. V and J are TRBV4-2 and TRBJ2-7; 7 nucleotides agree with TRBD1. The origin of this receptor is a man between 18 and 35 years old in good health. CDR3 nucleotide sequence: TGTGCCAGCAGCCAAGATACAGGGGTAGGGGCCGGATCGTACGAGCAGTACTTC. Encoded protein: CASSQDTGVGAGSYEQYF.